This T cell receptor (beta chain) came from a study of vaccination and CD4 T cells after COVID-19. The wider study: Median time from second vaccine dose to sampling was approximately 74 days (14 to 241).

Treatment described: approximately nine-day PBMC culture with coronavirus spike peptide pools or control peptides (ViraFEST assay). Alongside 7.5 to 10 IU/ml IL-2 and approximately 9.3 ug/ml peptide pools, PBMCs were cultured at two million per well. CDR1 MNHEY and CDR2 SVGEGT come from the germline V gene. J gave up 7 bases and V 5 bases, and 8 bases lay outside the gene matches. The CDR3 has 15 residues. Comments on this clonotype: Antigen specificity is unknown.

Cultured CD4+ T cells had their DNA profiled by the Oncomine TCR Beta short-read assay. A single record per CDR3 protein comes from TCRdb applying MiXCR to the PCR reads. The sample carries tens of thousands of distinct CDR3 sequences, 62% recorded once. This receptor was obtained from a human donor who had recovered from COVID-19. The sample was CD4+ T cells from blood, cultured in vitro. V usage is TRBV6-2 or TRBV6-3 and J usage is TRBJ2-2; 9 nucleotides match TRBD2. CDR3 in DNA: TGTGCCAGCAGTCCCCCCGGGACTAGCCACGGGGAGCTGTTTTTT. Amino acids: CASSPPGTSHGELFF.